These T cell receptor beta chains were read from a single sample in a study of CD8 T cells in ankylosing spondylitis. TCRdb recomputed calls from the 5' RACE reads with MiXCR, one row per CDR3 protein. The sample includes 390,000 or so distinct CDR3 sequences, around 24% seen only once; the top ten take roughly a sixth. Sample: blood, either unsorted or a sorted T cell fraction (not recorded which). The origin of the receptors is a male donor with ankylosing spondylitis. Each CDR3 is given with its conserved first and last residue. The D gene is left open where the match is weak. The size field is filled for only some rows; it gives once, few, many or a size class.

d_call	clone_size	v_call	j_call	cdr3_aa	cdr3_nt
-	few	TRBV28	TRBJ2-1	CASSSPATNEQFF	TGTGCCAGCAGTTCCCCGGCAACCAATGAGCAGTTCTTC
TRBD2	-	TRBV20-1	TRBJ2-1	CSARDWTSGRALVNEQFF	TGCAGTGCTAGAGATTGGACTAGCGGGAGGGCCTTGGTAAATGAGCAGTTCTTC
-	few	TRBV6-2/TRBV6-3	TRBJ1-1	CASCLIGGKRETEAFF	TGTGCCAGCTGCTTGATTGGGGGGAAGCGAGAGACTGAAGCTTTCTTT
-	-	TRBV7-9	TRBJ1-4	CASSRLIYSANEKLFF	TGTGCCAGCAGCCGACTGATTTATAGCGCTAATGAAAAACTGTTTTTT
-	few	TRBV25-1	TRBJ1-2	CASIQGGSAGGYTF	TGTGCCAGCATCCAAGGAGGGTCAGCGGGTGGCTACACCTTC
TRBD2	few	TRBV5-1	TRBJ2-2	CASSSLTSGDTGELFF	TGCGCCAGCAGCTCCCTGACTAGCGGAGACACCGGGGAGCTGTTTTTT
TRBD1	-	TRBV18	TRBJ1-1	CASSPRTGLYGEAFF	TGTGCCAGCTCACCCCGGACAGGGCTGTATGGTGAAGCTTTCTTT
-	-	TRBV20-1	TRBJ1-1	CSAIMGQVNTEAFF	TGCAGTGCTATAATGGGGCAGGTGAACACTGAAGCTTTCTTT
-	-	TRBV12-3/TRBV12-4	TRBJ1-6	CASSPRTSSYNSPLHF	TGTGCCAGCAGTCCAAGGACTAGCTCCTATAATTCACCCCTCCACTTT
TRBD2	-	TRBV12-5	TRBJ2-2	CASGSEREIGELFF	TGTGCTAGTGGTTCGGAGCGGGAGATCGGGGAGCTGTTTTTT
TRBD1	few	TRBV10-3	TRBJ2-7	CAIRGSQGAGEQYF	TGTGCCATCAGAGGGTCACAGGGGGCAGGTGAGCAGTACTTC
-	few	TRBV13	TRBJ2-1	CASSPLTGTRRDEQFF	TGTGCCAGCAGCCCACTCACGGGGACCCGGAGGGATGAGCAGTTCTTC
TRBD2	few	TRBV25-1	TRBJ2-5	CASSGLAGGGQETQYF	TGTGCCAGCAGTGGATTAGCGGGAGGGGGGCAAGAGACCCAGTACTTC
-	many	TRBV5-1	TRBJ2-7	CASSGGTDQYEQYF	TGCGCCAGCAGCGGAGGGACAGACCAATACGAGCAGTACTTC
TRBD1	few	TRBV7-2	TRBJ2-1	CASSSPGQGYNEQFF	TGTGCCAGCAGCTCCCCGGGACAGGGCTACAATGAGCAGTTCTTC
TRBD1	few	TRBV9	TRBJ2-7	CASSHGQGNSYEQYF	TGTGCCAGCAGCCACGGACAGGGGAATTCCTACGAGCAGTACTTC
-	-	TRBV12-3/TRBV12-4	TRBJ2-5	CASSPGFETQYF	TGTGCCAGCAGCCCCGGGTTCGAGACCCAGTACTTC
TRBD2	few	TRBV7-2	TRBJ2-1	CASSLTRGAYNEQFF	TGTGCCAGCAGCTTAACCCGGGGGGCCTACAATGAGCAGTTCTTC
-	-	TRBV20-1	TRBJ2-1	CSAESGTHLNEQFF	TGCAGTGCTGAGAGCGGAACGCACCTGAATGAGCAGTTCTTC
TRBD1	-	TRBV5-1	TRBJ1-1	CASSLGGGGSTEAFF	TGCGCCAGCAGTTTAGGAGGGGGCGGGAGCACTGAAGCTTTCTTT